This T cell receptor beta chain appears in the sequencing data of a study of T-cell reconstitution after alpha-beta-depleted transplantation in children. The CDR3 is 14 amino acids. Per germline, CDR1 SGHAT and CDR2 FQNNGV. V was shortened by 5 bases and J by 6 bases, with 16 bases between the two germline ends. Study-level points and caveats: Two months or so post-transplant, alpha-beta T cells reportedly derived from several hundred expanded graft clones. Recipient T cells and thymic progenitors that survived gave rise to the high TCRbeta diversity observed at day 60 in some patients. The main origin of T-cell counts and diversity one year after transplant was newly produced T cells.

TCRbeta library construction was performed incorporating unique molecular identifiers. Via MiXCR, TCRdb re-called the PCR reads, giving one row per CDR3 protein. The sample gives 210,000 or so distinct CDR3 sequences, approximately 10% of which show up once; about 28% is in the top ten. This clonotype appeared many times. Its target is not known. The V call is TRBV11-2, the J call TRBJ1-2; tentative D call: TRBD1 (5 bases). The sample here was PBMCs, taken before TCRalphabeta/CD19-depleted stem cell transplant. This TCR derives from a child less than two years old with acute myeloid leukemia, due to receive a stem cell transplant. The chain's CDR3 is CASSPGTGIDGYTF. CDR3 coding DNA: TGTGCCAGCAGCCCCGGCACAGGAATTGATGGCTACACCTTC. Drawing the rest from reference TRBV11-2 and TRBJ1-2, the complete variable domain is EAGVAQSPRYKIIEKRQSVAFWCNPISGHATLYWYQQILGQGPKLLIQFQNNGVVDDSQLPKDRFSAERLKGVDSTLKIQPAKLEDSAVYLCASSPGTGIDGYTFGSGTRLTVV.